This T cell receptor (beta chain) was observed in a study of CD8 T cells in ankylosing spondylitis. The study, taken as a whole, reports: Clones linked to disease were reported to show significant enrichment in matched ankylosing spondylitis synovial fluid. What seemed typical of ankylosing spondylitis blood was a TCR beta motif built from eight highly homologous variants. In the blood and synovial fluid of reactive arthritis, some motif variants had been previously reported. As for the disease-linked clones, they showed a CD8+ phenotype and occurred at relatively low frequencies in peripheral blood.

As to this clonotype: What it binds is unknown.

In making TCR beta libraries, quantitative 5'-RACE with molecular barcodes was used. MiXCR, run by TCRdb on the 5' RACE reads, gives a single entry per CDR3 protein. Of 800,000 to 900,000 distinct CDR3 sequences listed, about an eighth are singletons. Trimming removed 1 base from V and 2 bases from J, with 12 bases in between. Germline V gene data show CDR1 as SEHNR and CDR2 as FQNEAQ (reference sequence). The CDR3 spans 16 residues. The sequence was collected from a male donor with ankylosing spondylitis. V usage is TRBV7-9 and J usage is TRBJ2-1, with no clear D. Sequencing used blood, either unsorted or a sorted T cell fraction (not recorded which). The CDR3 loop reads CASSLVSEPTYNEQFF. In nucleotides, the CDR3 is TGTGCCAGCAGCTTAGTGTCCGAACCAACCTACAATGAGCAGTTCTTC.